Here is one T cell receptor (beta chain) with its context. No cognate antigen has been identified for it. Base qualities are not provided; no much larger clone lies one nucleotide away. These data originate in a study of PD-1 blockade in classical Hodgkin lymphoma (TCRdb year 2020). In the study overall: Nivolumab dosing was 3 mg/kg intravenously every 2 weeks, continuing until either disease progression or unacceptable toxicity. To define a peripheral blood immune signature of response to PD-1 blockade in classical Hodgkin lymphoma, the study combined TCR beta sequencing with CyTOF. On the study overall, not on this receptor specifically: A significant rise by C4D1 was seen in CD4+ but not CD8+ TCR diversity (p=0.0027 vs p=0.16), with the rise being most apparent in complete responders (p=0.02). The study covered only a single clinical trial cohort, and the causes of the repertoire differences, possibly disease activity or prior therapy, were still not defined. Among trial patients, those achieving complete response had baseline diversity similar to that of newly diagnosed patients, while diversity was significantly lower in partial responders and progressors. Baseline TCR diversity was reported to be lower in newly diagnosed patients than in healthy donors, and even lower in relapsed/refractory patients. Lower diversity was seen in patients whose nivolumab began less than 1 year after ASCT, and these patients were left out of later analyses so that immune reconstitution would not confound the results.

The time point label for this specimen denotes: cycle 1 day 1 (C1D1), immediately before nivolumab initiation. All trial patients had relapsed after autologous stem cell transplantation, with cohorts A, B and C differing in prior brentuximab vedotin exposure. The trial cohort comprised more than 55 patients with relapsed/refractory classical Hodgkin lymphoma whose best overall responses were complete response, partial response or progressive disease. In the multi-cohort phase II CheckMate 205 trial, trial patients received single-agent nivolumab. An independent review committee assessed best overall response using the 2007 International Working Group response criteria. Trial PBMCs were collected just before the start of nivolumab (C1D1) and during therapy at cycle 2 day 1 and cycle 4 day 1. Peripheral blood was collected in 8 mL Vacutainer Cell Preparation Tubes, from which PBMCs were isolated by centrifugation and then cryopreserved.

The Qiagen DNeasy kit was used to extract genomic DNA from unsorted PBMCs and from the negatively selected CD4+ and CD8+ fractions. TCR beta CDR3 regions were amplified by immunoSEQ multiplex PCR using primers annealing to V and J segments. A synthetic immune receptor repertoire was used to minimize amplification bias, and remaining bias was computationally removed after sequencing. On the study's bioinformatics: Repertoire diversity was quantified as the Shannon entropy index using custom Python scripts. Unsorted, CD4+ and CD8+ repertoires were analyzed separately, except for combined analyses in which CD4+ and CD8+ sequences were merged in silico. Clonal expansion was defined as at least a 2-fold frequency increase after treatment relative to C1D1, with a pseudocount of 0.5 for undetected baseline clones. Clones with 0 or 1 copy at C1D1 were defined as singleton clones, while clones with 2 or more copies were defined as non-singleton clones. By matching protein sequences in sorted samples from the same patient, clones expanded in unsorted samples were annotated as CD4+, CD8+ or unknown. Wilcoxon tests were applied to paired samples to test diversity changes from C1D1 to C4D1. TCRdb carries this immuneACCESS record with in-frame sequences only. Its versions omit some clonotypes, under half of them owing to an unresolved V gene in the studies checked, with the rest unexplained. V, J and clone size reflect that table, while D and trimming were determined from the DNA. This sample comprises about 37,000 clones, about three quarters of them detected only once. In total, the top ten clones hold 10% to 11% of the sample.

The germline V gene specifies SGHRS as CDR1 and YFSETQ as CDR2. The junction carries 14 bases between V and J, which are trimmed by 2 bases and 0 bases respectively. The CDR3 covers 17 residues, taking in both the cysteine and the phenylalanine. The CDR3 DNA has 51 bases and is translated from base 1. The V and J segments used are TRBV5-1 and TRBJ2-2; the D segment could be TRBD1, given 5 matching bases. Sequencing was performed on peripheral blood mononuclear cells (PBMCs), taken at baseline. The receptor comes from a human donor with classical Hodgkin lymphoma. The sequenced DNA: TGCGCCAGCAGCTTAAAACAGGACGCCCCGAACACCGGGGAGCTGTTTTTT. This is translated as CASSLKQDAPNTGELFF.